This T cell receptor (beta chain) was retrieved from a study of T cell responses to AZD1222 COVID-19 vaccine. Method: immunoSEQ multiplex PCR; TCRdb's copy keeps in-frame clones and lacks some. Seen here are nearly 35,000 clones, around 82% observed once, and the top ten hold around 4.5%. This clone is medium-sized by share. Its antigen is unidentified. Regarding the study as a whole: White British ancestry dominated among donors, who included more females, and clonal diversity was possibly underestimated. The study found Spike-specific TCR breadth and depth rose after two AZD1222 doses. Sampled repertoires all dated from after the peak T cell response.

The sample in question was peripheral blood, obtained 28 days after the second AZD1222 dose. The TCR originated in an adult who received the AZD1222 COVID-19 vaccine.

The CDR3 protein is CASSERGLHQPQHF. For the CDR3, the DNA is TGTGCCAGCAGTGAAAGGGGCCTCCATCAGCCCCAGCATTTT. The chain joins TRBV2 to TRBJ1-5, with a weak D call TRBD1 (5 bases). Germline CDR1 SNHLY, CDR2 FYNNEI. This CDR3 comprises 14 residues. The ends were cut back, 2 bases at V and 5 bases at J, with 10 bases in the middle.